This entry concerns a single T cell receptor beta chain. The germline V gene has CDR1 SGDLS and CDR2 YYNGEE. This CDR3 region has 17 residues. Losses at the gene ends were 0 bases for V and 7 bases for J; bases not matched to a gene: 8. The data are from a study of blood T cell repertoires in COVID-19. As for the study in general: Samples representing acute and convalescent COVID-19 were sourced from the United States, Italy and Spain. PBMCs, B-cell-depleted T cells, or T cells were the source of the cDNA or gDNA that made up the material.

Authors' data handling: Reference gene primer amplification gave nucleated cell count estimates. The protocol was immunoSEQ multiplex PCR, while the TCRdb copy is restricted to in-frame clones and leaves out a portion. For V, J and clone size, that table is used; D and trimming come from the DNA. The profile shows over 95,000 clones, about four fifths of them singletons. This sequence joins TRBV9 and TRBJ1-3, with 12 bases fitting TRBD1. This receptor was identified in a woman aged 55 to 70 with acute or convalescent COVID-19. Sequenced material: peripheral blood. CDR3 amino acids: CASSVGDRGLKANTIYF. The CDR3 nucleotides are TGTGCCAGCAGCGTAGGGGACAGGGGGCTCAAAGCTAACACCATATATTTT.